These T cell receptor beta chains were read from a single sample in a study of T cell responses to AZD1222 COVID-19 vaccine. This table comes from immunoSEQ multiplex PCR, and its TCRdb copy is limited to in-frame clones, with some not included. In the table there are about 150,000 clones, around nine tenths of which are singletons. Sequenced here: peripheral blood, sampled after recovery from COVID-19. The receptors here all came from an adult who had recovered from COVID-19. CDR3s include the opening cysteine and the closing phenylalanine or tryptophan. A D gene is named only where the DNA matches it firmly. Some rows have no size entry. The others give once, few or many, or a class for an expanded clone.

V gene	clone size	J gene	D gene	CDR3 DNA	CDR3 protein
TRBV2	NA	TRBJ1-1	NA	TGTGCCAGCTCAGGTTTTAGAGCTTTCTTT	CASSGFRAFF
TRBV5-1	NA	TRBJ2-1	NA	TGCGCCAGCAGTAGACAGGACTCCTACAATGAGCAGTTCTTC	CASSRQDSYNEQFF
TRBV5-1	NA	TRBJ1-4	TRBD1	TGCGCCAGCAGCCCCGGGGACAGACAGACCGAAAAACTGTTTTTT	CASSPGDRQTEKLFF
TRBV27	NA	TRBJ2-3	TRBD1	TGTGCCAGCAGTTATAGGGGGCCCACAGATACGCAGTATTTT	CASSYRGPTDTQYF
TRBV7-8	NA	TRBJ1-4	NA	TGTGCCAGCAGCTTCAACAAGGACACCGGACGGGCGGAAAAACTGTTTTTT	CASSFNKDTGRAEKLFF
TRBV27	NA	TRBJ1-6	TRBD1	TGTGCCAGCAGTAACTCCGGGACAGGGGGCTCCATCAATTCACCCCTCCACTTT	CASSNSGTGGSINSPLHF
TRBV9	NA	TRBJ2-5	TRBD2	TGTGCCAGCAGCGCTAGCGGGGGGGCCATAGAGACCCAGTACTTC	CASSASGGAIETQYF
TRBV28	NA	TRBJ2-7	NA	TGTGCCAGCAGTCCTCAGGCCCCATGGGGCGAGCAGTACTTC	CASSPQAPWGEQYF
TRBV3-1/TRBV3-2	few	TRBJ1-2	NA	TGTGCCAGCAGCCCTGGGGGGTATGGCTACACCTTC	CASSPGGYGYTF
TRBV3-1/TRBV3-2	NA	TRBJ2-7	TRBD1	TGTGCCAGCAGCCAAGATGACAGGGAGTGGTGCGAGCAGTACTTC	CASSQDDREWCEQYF
TRBV5-1	NA	TRBJ1-4	NA	TGCGCCAGCAGCGGGGGCCCCGGAGATGAAGGAAAACTGTTTTTT	CASSGGPGDEGKLFF
TRBV2	NA	TRBJ2-2	NA	TGTGCCAGCAGGGGAGGACTGGACGCGAACACCGGGGAGCTGTTTTTT	CASRGGLDANTGELFF
TRBV12-3/TRBV12-4	NA	TRBJ1-2	NA	TGTGCCAGCAGCCCGCAGGGGATCTATGGCTACACCTTC	CASSPQGIYGYTF
TRBV6-5	NA	TRBJ1-5	NA	TGTGCCAGCAGTTACGGCGGAAGTCAGCCCCAGCATTTT	CASSYGGSQPQHF
TRBV19	few	TRBJ1-2	NA	TGTGCCAGTAGTATGTCCGGGGCCGGAGGCTATGGCTACACCTTC	CASSMSGAGGYGYTF
TRBV3-1/TRBV3-2	NA	TRBJ1-1	NA	TGTGCCAGCAGCCAAACGACAGCTGAGTCTGAAGCTTTCTTT	CASSQTTAESEAFF
TRBV29-1	NA	TRBJ1-3	TRBD1	TGCAGCGTTGCGGGACAGTTCGGAAACACCATATATTTT	CSVAGQFGNTIYF
TRBV6-1	NA	TRBJ2-2	NA	TGTGCCAGCAGTGAAGTTGGGGGTTGGAACACCGGGGAGCTGTTTTTT	CASSEVGGWNTGELFF
TRBV5-1	NA	TRBJ2-7	NA	TGCGCCAGCAGCTTTGGGGACAACGACTCCTACGAGCAGTACTTC	CASSFGDNDSYEQYF
TRBV5-1	NA	TRBJ2-1	NA	TGCGCCAGCAGCTTGGAGGATATTCTTTACAATGAGCAGTTCTTC	CASSLEDILYNEQFF
TRBV7-9	NA	TRBJ1-2	NA	TGTGCCAGCAGCTCCCTGACGGATGGCTACACCTTC	CASSSLTDGYTF
TRBV9	NA	TRBJ2-5	NA	TGTGCCAGCAGCGAGGGGACTATTGGAGGGGGGACCCAGTACTTC	CASSEGTIGGGTQYF
TRBV7-6	once	TRBJ1-5	NA	TGTGCCAGCAGCTTAGGGCAGAATAATCAGCCCCAGCATTTT	CASSLGQNNQPQHF
TRBV6-4	once	TRBJ2-1	TRBD2	TGTGCCAGCAGTAAGCGGGAGGGCCGAATCAATGAGCAGTTCTTC	CASSKREGRINEQFF
TRBV29-1	NA	TRBJ2-2	NA	TGCAGCGTTGACGGACAGCCGAACACCGGGGAGCTGTTTTTT	CSVDGQPNTGELFF
TRBV4-1	NA	TRBJ1-4	NA	TGCGCCAGCAGCCAAGATCGAGGGGGAGAAAAACTGTTTTTT	CASSQDRGGEKLFF